This T cell receptor beta chain stems from a study of T cells in Graves' hyperthyroidism and ophthalmopathy. Amplification yielded TCR beta CDR3 regions, with RNA transcripts as the source. First-round RT-PCR with HTBI primers amplified the TCR CDR3 region. One entry per CDR3 protein, called by TCRdb with MiXCR from the multiplex PCR reads. The top ten clones hold roughly 8.2% of a sample with about 540,000 distinct CDR3 sequences, just over 45% of them seen once. Newly diagnosed hyperthyroidism patients aged 18 to 65 years had disease lasting under 2 months. Diagnosing involved the use of clinical symptoms, serum thyroxine and TRAb, thyroid ultrasound and orbital computed tomography. Germline V gives CDR1 DFQATT, CDR2 SNEGSKA (reference sequence). V shed 5 bases and J shed 2 bases, with 9 bases lying between them. The CDR3 has 12 amino acids. This clonotype was recorded many times.

The rearrangement joins TRBV20-1 to TRBJ1-2; the D gene is possibly TRBD1 (5 bases). This clonotype originated in a woman under 30 with Graves' hyperthyroidism. The material sequenced was peripheral blood or thyroid tissue (not recorded which). The CDR3 region is CSAYRDNYGYTF. CDR3 DNA: TGCAGTGCTTACCGGGACAACTATGGCTACACCTTC.